One T cell receptor (beta chain) is described in this entry. No antigen is known for it. The time point denotes: week 47, end of study. Vaccination used 300 ug of mutant IDH1 20-mer peptide per dose, with topical imiquimod. Patients in the study were vaccinated eight times, receiving shots in weeks 1, 3, 5, 7, 11, 15, 19 and 23. Produced via immunoSEQ multiplex PCR; TCRdb's table is partial and in-frame only. Altogether over 30,000 clones are present, over 75% being singletons, with the ten largest covering over 4.5%. This sample was taken from a study of a mutant IDH1 vaccine in newly diagnosed glioma. Study at large: Vaccine dosing followed radiotherapy by 4-6 weeks, or accompanied temozolomide cycles. At week 35 came visit V12, and visit V13 followed at week 47. Previous care, which was radiotherapy, temozolomide, or both, most often involved both.

The CDR3 consists of 13 residues. Germline V CDR1 and CDR2: SNHLY, FYNNEI. V dropped 6 bases and J dropped 1 base, with 7 bases sitting between them. The V and J genes are TRBV2 and TRBJ2-1; D possibly corresponds to TRBD1 (6 bases). This receptor was obtained from a woman aged 40 to 50 with glioma. The input for sequencing was PBMCs, taken from a glioma patient whose treatment included an IDH1 peptide vaccine. In DNA form, the CDR3 reads TGTGCCAGCAGACAGGGTTCCTACAATGAGCAGTTCTTC. It is translated as CASRQGSYNEQFF.